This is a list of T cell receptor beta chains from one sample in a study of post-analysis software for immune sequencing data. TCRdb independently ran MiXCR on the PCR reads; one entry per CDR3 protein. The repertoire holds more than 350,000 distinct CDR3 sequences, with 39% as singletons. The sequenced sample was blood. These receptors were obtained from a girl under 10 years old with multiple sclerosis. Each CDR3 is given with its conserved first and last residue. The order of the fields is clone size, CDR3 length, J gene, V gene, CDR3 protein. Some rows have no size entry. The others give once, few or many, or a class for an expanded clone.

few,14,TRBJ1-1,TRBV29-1,CSAHPGTTNTEAFF
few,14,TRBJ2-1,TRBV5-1,CASSFQDYLNEQFF
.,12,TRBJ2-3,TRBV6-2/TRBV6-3,CAIGQITDTQYF
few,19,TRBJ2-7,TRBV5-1,CASSLRSLAGPLSSYEQYF
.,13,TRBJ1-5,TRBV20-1,CSARPGPHLPQHF
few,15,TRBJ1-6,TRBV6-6,CASIGLQTDNSPLHF
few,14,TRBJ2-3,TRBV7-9,CASSLVWERDTQYF
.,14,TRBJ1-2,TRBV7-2,CASSGQGGSYGYTF
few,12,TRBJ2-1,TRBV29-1,CGGASGSISGFF
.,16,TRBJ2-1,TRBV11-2,CASSSSRASGYNEQFF
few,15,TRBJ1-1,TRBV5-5,CASSLRTGLNTEAFF
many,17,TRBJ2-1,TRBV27,CASSLLGIAGFYNEQFF
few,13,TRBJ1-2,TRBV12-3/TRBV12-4,CASRLTTNYGYTF
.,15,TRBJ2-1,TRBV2,CASRRGEGSYNEQFF
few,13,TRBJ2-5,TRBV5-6,CASSPPGGTEQYF